These 20 T cell receptor beta chains share one sample of origin, sequenced in a study of PD-1 blockade in classical Hodgkin lymphoma. Generated by immunoSEQ multiplex PCR, the TCRdb table keeps only in-frame clones and is missing some. The repertoire includes approximately 44,000 clones, approximately 71% of them detected once, and over 2% sits in the top ten. As to time point: cycle 4 day 1 (C4D1), after about 6 weeks of nivolumab. Every one of the patients relapsed after autologous stem cell transplantation (brentuximab vedotin exposure was variable). Source: peripheral blood mononuclear cells (PBMCs), taken before the fourth cycle of nivolumab. These receptors were taken from a human donor with classical Hodgkin lymphoma.

The chain carries TRBV6-5 and TRBJ2-7; D might be TRBD1 (6 bases). Germline CDR1 is MNHEY and CDR2 is SVGAGI. The CDR3 spans 14 residues. Trimming took off 8 bases at V and 3 bases at J, with 17 bases between the two ends. The CDR3 here is CASGLQGMVYEQYF. In DNA form, the CDR3 reads TGTGCCAGCGGCCTACAGGGAATGGTCTACGAGCAGTACTTC.

The rearrangement links TRBV9 to TRBJ2-5; D is unresolved. The V end was cut by 3 bases, the J end by 1 base, with 4 bases between. The CDR3 is 12 residues long. Germline loops: CDR1 SGDLS, CDR2 YYNGEE. The CDR3 DNA sequence: TGTGCCAGCAGCGGGCCCCAAGAGACCCAGTACTTC. It specifies CASSGPQETQYF.

The V call is TRBV5-7, the J call TRBJ1-4; weak D call: TRBD1 (5 bases). TRBV5-7 is sorted into the ORF group, with uncertain function. The CDR3 loop spans 18 amino acids. The germline V and J ends were trimmed by 0 bases and 5 bases, with 20 bases remaining between them. CDR3 coding DNA: TGTGCCAGCAGCTTGGCCAGTGGTAAAGGGACGTCGAATGAAAAACTGTTTTTT. Amino acid sequence: CASSLASGKGTSNEKLFF.

This clone is termed medium-sized. The J gene is TRBJ1-6, the V gene TRBV30, with D possibly being TRBD1 (5 bases). The ends were cut back, 2 bases at V and 10 bases at J, with 15 bases in the middle. The germline CDR1 and CDR2 sequences are GTSNPN and SVGIG (reference sequence). CDR3 length: 14 amino acids. This CDR3 is CAWSNGGKESPLHF. In DNA, the CDR3 is TGTGCCTGGAGTAACGGGGGTAAAGAATCACCCCTCCACTTT.

The chain links TRBV7-3 to TRBJ2-2, with D perhaps TRBD2 (6 bases). This CDR3 contains 16 residues. Trimming stripped 0 bases from V and 6 bases from J, with 14 bases between. Germline loops: CDR1 SGHTA, CDR2 FQGTGA. CDR3 DNA sequence: TGTGCCAGCAGCTTAACAGTTGGGACTCATTCCGGGGAGCTGTTTTTT. It codes for CASSLTVGTHSGELFF.

The CDR3 bases are TGTGCCAGCAGTTACGCTTCAGGATACGAGCAGTACTTC. Amino acid sequence: CASSYASGYEQYF. The chain employs TRBV6-6 and TRBJ2-7; D uncertain. This CDR3 comprises 13 residues. V gave up 2 bases and J gave up 4 bases, with 9 bases separating them. The germline V gene encodes CDR1 MNHNY and CDR2 SVGAGI (reference sequence).

The chain links TRBV4-1 to TRBJ2-7; 7 nucleotides line up with TRBD2. With V trimmed by 1 base and J by 5 bases, 5 bases remained unmatched. This CDR3 comprises 14 residues. Germline V gene lookup returns CDR1 MGHRA and CDR2 YSYEKL. The DNA of the CDR3 is TGCGCCAGCAGCCAAGTCATCGGGGGGAACGAGCAGTACTTC. Translating gives CASSQVIGGNEQYF.

DNA for the CDR3: TGTGCCAGCAGCTTTGCGCGGGGGGGCCAGGAGACCCAGTACTTC. Protein product: CASSFARGGQETQYF. This chain uses TRBV7-2 with TRBJ2-5, with TRBD2 matching over 9 bases. With 3 bases clipped from V and 5 bases from J, the junction kept 7 bases outside the gene matches. The CDR3 is 15 residues long. Germline V lookup: CDR1 SGHTA, CDR2 FQGNSA.

This sequence joins TRBV6-5 and TRBJ2-2; 7 bases fit TRBD2. This CDR3 has 14 residues. Germline V gene lookup returns CDR1 MNHEY and CDR2 SVGAGI. V lost 1 base and J lost 7; bases outside the gene matches: 3. CDR3 sequence reads: CASSYFLAVGELFF. The CDR3 nucleotides read TGTGCCAGCAGTTACTTTCTAGCGGTCGGGGAGCTGTTTTTT.

The chain is built from TRBV4-1 and TRBJ2-7, with D perhaps assigned TRBD1 or TRBD2 (6 bases each). The CDR3 totals 12 residues. The V gene's germline CDR1 is MGHRA and CDR2 YSYEKL. Trimming left V 1 base short and J 6 bases short, with 7 bases between. In DNA, the CDR3 is TGCGCCAGCAGCCAAGCGGGGGCCGAGCAGTACTTC. It encodes CASSQAGAEQYF.

This chain links TRBV27 with TRBJ1-1, with D hard to call. Per germline, CDR1 MNHEY and CDR2 SMNVEV (reference sequence). V was cut by 3 bases and J by 8 bases, with 16 bases left in between. CDR3 size: 14 residues. CDR3 coding DNA: TGTGCCAGCAGTTTTGTTGGTGCCGGGATGGAAGCTTTCTTT. Protein product: CASSFVGAGMEAFF.

The chain employs TRBV7-8 and TRBJ2-2; D possibly matches TRBD1 or TRBD2 (5 bases each). The CDR3 is 17 amino acids. Germline V gene lookup returns CDR1 SGHVS and CDR2 FQNEAQ. V was trimmed by 1 base and J by 6 bases, leaving 18 bases between them. The CDR3 nucleotides read TGTGCCAGCAGCTTAGAGGTTGCTGGATGGGGGTCCGGGGAGCTGTTTTTT. As protein: CASSLEVAGWGSGELFF.

The rearrangement joins TRBV5-1 to TRBJ2-2, with 7 bases fitting TRBD1. The CDR3 loop spans 16 amino acids. CDR1 is SGHRS, CDR2 YFSETQ, per germline. J gave up 3 bases and V 4 bases, and 9 bases lay outside the gene matches. As DNA, the CDR3 is TGCGCCAGCAGCCATGGACAGGATCGATACACCGGGGAGCTGTTTTTT. Amino acids: CASSHGQDRYTGELFF.

The chain combines TRBV4-1 with TRBJ1-2; a possible D gene is TRBD1 (5 bases). Germline V gene sequence: CDR1 MGHRA, CDR2 YSYEKL. V lost 11 bases and J 6 bases, leaving 22 bases between the germline ends. The CDR3 loop spans 14 amino acids. Here the CDR3 DNA reads TGCGCCTCGACGTTGGGGGTAGGCCAGGATGGCTACACCTTC. Translated, it gives CASTLGVGQDGYTF.

This clone was seen ten or more times. This chain links TRBV5-6 with TRBJ1-2; no clear D. V lost 1 base and J 12 bases, leaving 16 bases between the germline ends. Germline values: CDR1 SGHDT, CDR2 YYEEEE. This CDR3 contains 13 residues. CDR3 in amino acids: CASSLQVPRIDTF. Written as DNA, the CDR3 is TGTGCCAGCAGCTTGCAGGTCCCCAGAATTGACACCTTC.

J is TRBJ2-5 and V is TRBV2; unclear D gene. From germline, CDR1 is SNHLY and CDR2 FYNNEI. V lost 4 bases and J 4 bases, leaving 4 bases between the germline ends. The CDR3 totals 11 residues. For the CDR3, the DNA is TGTGCCAGCAGTGTCTTAGAGACCCAGTACTTC. Encoded protein: CASSVLETQYF.

V is TRBV30 and J is TRBJ1-4; possible D gene TRBD1, 5 bases. This CDR3 contains 15 residues. In germline, CDR1 is GTSNPN, CDR2 SVGIG (reference sequence). Deletions cut 4 bases from V and 4 bases from J, with 16 bases between. As DNA, the CDR3 is TGTGCCTGGAACCAGGAGGGGCCTTATAATGAAAAACTGTTTTTT. Translating it yields CAWNQEGPYNEKLFF.

This clone was counted between two and nine times. The V and J genes are TRBV6-6 and TRBJ2-5; TRBD1 is a possible D gene (6 bases). The CDR3 has 14 amino acids. Germline V gene sequence: CDR1 MNHNY, CDR2 SVGAGI (reference sequence). Between the trimmed V and J ends, which lost 5 bases and 5 bases, there was a span of 15 bases. CDR3 in amino acids: CASSLTGPAETQYF. The CDR3 DNA reads TGTGCCAGCAGTCTCACAGGGCCGGCGGAGACCCAGTACTTC.

The table lists this clone with a count of one. The chain carries TRBV9 and TRBJ1-4; possible D gene TRBD1, 6 bases. This CDR3 has 14 residues. V lost 1 base and J lost 5, with 9 bases in between. Germline V gene sequence: CDR1 SGDLS, CDR2 YYNGEE. CDR3: CASSVTGTNEKLFF. For the CDR3, the DNA is TGTGCCAGCAGCGTAACAGGGACAAATGAAAAACTGTTTTTT.

In its sample, this clone was seen a few times. V gene TRBV7-9 combines with J gene TRBJ2-7; no definite D call. Germline CDR1 reads SEHNR; CDR2 reads FQNEAQ (reference sequence). This CDR3 is 12 amino acids long. Trimming shortened V by 5 bases and J by 3 bases, and 8 bases separated the two germline ends. The DNA of the CDR3 is TGTGCCAGCAGCCCTCTCGACTACGAGCAGTACTTC. Translating it yields CASSPLDYEQYF.